This entry lists 21 T cell receptor beta chains sequenced from one sample in a study of cytomegalovirus exposure and HLA in healthy donors. It was with 60 Vbeta and 13 Jbeta primers that the PCR ran. The protocol was immunoSEQ multiplex PCR, while the TCRdb copy is restricted to in-frame clones and leaves out a portion. Of 150,000 to 200,000 clones in the sample, roughly 79% were seen once. Sequencing was performed on PBMCs. The source of these receptors is a woman in her thirties in good health and CMV-seropositive.

This chain connects TRBV30 to TRBJ1-1; D unclear. This CDR3 region has 13 residues. V lost 0 bases and J lost 2, with 7 bases in between. Germline V gives CDR1 GTSNPN, CDR2 SVGIG (reference sequence). The CDR3 coding sequence is TGTGCCTGGAGTGTAAGCCAAAACACTGAAGCTTTCTTT. Its protein is CAWSVSQNTEAFF.

The J gene is TRBJ1-1, the V gene TRBV28, with a weak D call TRBD1 (6 bases). This CDR3 has 15 residues. CDR1 and CDR2 from the germline V gene are MDHEN and SYDVKM. The V end was cut by 2 bases, the J end by 1 base, with 11 bases between. The CDR3 DNA reads as TGTGCCAGCAGTTTAGGGCAGGGGCCGAACACTGAAGCTTTCTTT. This encodes CASSLGQGPNTEAFF.

The chain has TRBV7-6 and TRBJ2-1; tentative D call: TRBD2 (6 bases). Trimming cost V 1 base and J 16 bases, with 14 bases left between them. The CDR3 consists of 12 residues. Per germline, CDR1 SGHVS and CDR2 FNYEAQ. CDR3 nucleotide sequence: TGTGCCAGCAGCTTAGGGGAGCGGGTGGAATTCTTC. It codes for CASSLGERVEFF.

This clone was seen a single time. The gene calls are TRBV30 and TRBJ2-2, with D possibly being TRBD2 (6 bases). This CDR3 contains 13 residues. Trimming stripped 3 bases from V and 4 bases from J, with 9 bases between. Per the germline V gene, CDR1 is GTSNPN and CDR2 is SVGIG (reference sequence). This CDR3 reads CAWSVGSTGELFF. The CDR3 coding sequence is TGTGCCTGGAGCGTCGGGAGCACCGGGGAGCTGTTTTTT.

V gene TRBV7-2 combines with J gene TRBJ1-1, with a possible D match to TRBD1 (6 bases). Trimming removed 5 bases at V and 3 bases at J, with 13 bases between. The germline CDR1 and CDR2 sequences are SGHTA and FQGNSA. The CDR3 has 14 residues. The CDR3 is CASSIQGVDTEAFF. The CDR3, as DNA: TGTGCCAGCAGCATACAGGGAGTAGACACTGAAGCTTTCTTT.

The genes are TRBV7-6 and TRBJ2-3; TRBD2 aligns across 16 bases. The germline V gene has CDR1 SGHVS and CDR2 FNYEAQ. This CDR3 has 16 amino acids. J was trimmed by 5 bases and V by 5 bases; bases with no gene match: 4. CDR3 nucleotides: TGTGCCAGCAGCGCGGGACTAGCGGGAGGGCAAGATACGCAGTATTTT. As protein: CASSAGLAGGQDTQYF.

This clone was seen a handful of times. This chain joins TRBV7-2 and TRBJ2-2, with D perhaps matching TRBD2 (5 bases). Germline CDR1 SGHTA, CDR2 FQGNSA. This CDR3 spans 14 amino acids. V lost 3 bases and J 6 bases, leaving 11 bases between the germline ends. This chain's CDR3 is CASSLERTAGELFF. CDR3 nucleotide sequence: TGTGCCAGCAGCTTGGAGCGGACGGCCGGGGAGCTGTTTTTT.

V is TRBV18 and J is TRBJ1-3; D call uncertain. The CDR3 totals 17 residues. V was cut by 0 bases and J by 0 bases, with 12 bases left in between. Germline-derived CDR1 and CDR2 are KGHSH and LQKENI. The CDR3 protein is CASSPPSSGYSGNTIYF. CDR3 in DNA: TGTGCCAGCTCACCACCGTCTTCCGGGTACTCTGGAAACACCATATATTTT.

The chain joins TRBV5-1 to TRBJ2-7; 9 bases line up with TRBD2. Germline CDR1 and CDR2: SGHRS and YFSETQ. The CDR3 is 15 residues long. J lost 2 bases, V lost 4 bases, and 7 bases had no gene match. CDR3 nucleotide sequence: TGCGCCAGCAGCGAACTAGCGGGCCCAACCTACGAGCAGTACTTC. It codes for CASSELAGPTYEQYF. The complete variable domain, with remaining parts taken from reference TRBV5-1 and TRBJ2-7, reads KAGVTQTPRYLIKTRGQQVTLSCSPISGHRSVSWYQQTPGQGLQFLFEYFSETQRNKGNFPGRFSGRQFSNSRSEMNVSTLELGDSALYLCASSELAGPTYEQYFGPGTRLTVT.

This chain joins TRBV30 and TRBJ1-1; 11 bases align to TRBD1. The J segment lost 4 bases and the V segment lost 3 bases, leaving 4 bases of the junction unmatched. CDR1 is GTSNPN and CDR2 is SVGIG in the germline V gene (reference sequence). There are 14 residues in the CDR3. Written as DNA, the CDR3 is TGTGCCTGGAGACCGGACAGGGGGCCCACTGAAGCTTTCTTT. As protein: CAWRPDRGPTEAFF.

This clone was seen only once. The rearrangement joins TRBV7-2 to TRBJ2-7; no reliable D call. CDR3 length: 14 amino acids. The V end lost 2 bases, the J end lost 0 bases, and 8 bases lay between the germline ends. CDR1 is SGHTA and CDR2 is FQGNSA in the germline V gene. DNA for the CDR3: TGTGCCAGCAGCTTAAGGCACAGCTCCTACGAGCAGTACTTC. This encodes CASSLRHSSYEQYF. Variable domain in full (rest from reference TRBV7-2 and TRBJ2-7): GAGVSQSPSNKVTEKGKDVELRCDPISGHTALYWYRQSLGQGLEFLIYFQGNSAPDKSGLPSDRFSAERTGGSVSTLTIQRTQQEDSAVYLCASSLRHSSYEQYFGPGTRLTVT.

The CDR3 nucleotides are TGTGCCAGCAGTCTCCACCGGACAGGGGTCAATGAGCAGTTCTTC. Residues: CASSLHRTGVNEQFF. The chain has TRBV6-1 and TRBJ2-1; 9 positions match TRBD1. The germline V gene has CDR1 MNHNS and CDR2 SASEGT. The ends lost 5 bases at V and 6 bases at J; junction bases unmatched: 8. This CDR3 spans 15 amino acids.

This chain links TRBV27 with TRBJ1-2, with TRBD1 matching 12 bases. J lost 3 bases, V lost 2 bases, and 10 bases had no gene match. The germline gives CDR1 MNHEY, CDR2 SMNVEV (reference sequence). The CDR3 covers 18 residues. Here the CDR3 reads CASSLVVTGTGGDYGYTF. CDR3 DNA sequence: TGTGCCAGCAGTTTAGTCGTAACCGGGACAGGGGGCGACTATGGCTACACCTTC.

This clone was recorded a few times. Compared with germline, one end of the junction differs, possibly owing to a read error. V usage is TRBV5-5 and J usage is TRBJ2-7, with 9 bases lining up with TRBD1. This CDR3 is built from 14 residues. Germline-derived CDR1 and CDR2 are SGHKS and YYEKEE (reference sequence). The CDR3 DNA sequence: TGTGCCAGCAGCAACCGGGACAGGGTTTTGGTCCAAGACTTC. Translating gives CASSNRDRVLVQDF.

This chain's CDR3 is CASLAGADTQYF. The DNA of the CDR3 is TGTGCCAGCTTAGCGGGAGCAGATACGCAGTATTTT. The rearrangement uses TRBV6-1 and TRBJ2-3; 9 positions agree with TRBD2. Trimming removed 8 bases from V and 4 bases from J; junction bases left unmatched: 1. Germline CDR1 and CDR2: MNHNS and SASEGT. The CDR3 consists of 12 residues.

The DNA of the CDR3 is TGCGCCAGCAATCCCCAAGCGGGAGCGGAAGATACGCAGTATTTT. It encodes CASNPQAGAEDTQYF. The chain couples TRBV5-1 to TRBJ2-3; TRBD2 agrees at 8 bases. Germline V gene data show CDR1 as SGHRS and CDR2 as YFSETQ. CDR3 length: 15 residues. With 6 bases clipped from V and 5 bases from J, the junction kept 11 bases outside the gene matches.

This chain uses TRBV7-6 with TRBJ2-7; 9 nucleotides match TRBD1. This CDR3 has 14 residues. V shed 2 bases, J shed 6 bases, and the junction held 5 bases outside the gene matches. The germline V gene encodes CDR1 SGHVS and CDR2 FNYEAQ. DNA of the CDR3: TGTGCCAGCAGCTTACAACAGGGGGCTCGCGAGCAGTACTTC. It encodes CASSLQQGAREQYF.

This clone appeared a single time. The chain combines TRBV6-5 with TRBJ1-2; 10 bases align to TRBD1. Germline values: CDR1 MNHEY, CDR2 SVGAGI. After removal of 7 bases from V and 7 bases from J, the junction contained 6 bases not matched to a gene. This CDR3 is built from 13 residues. CDR3 in DNA: TGTGCCAGCAAGAACCGGGACAGGGGTGGCTACACCTTC. Translation: CASKNRDRGGYTF.

The V and J genes are TRBV30 and TRBJ1-1; D may be TRBD1 (5 bases). The V end was cut by 4 bases, the J end by 0 bases, with 12 bases between. The CDR3 extends over 14 amino acids. Looked up from germline, CDR1 is GTSNPN and CDR2 is SVGIG (reference sequence). The CDR3 protein is CAWNLGQVNTEAFF. The CDR3 DNA follows: TGTGCCTGGAACCTGGGGCAGGTGAACACTGAAGCTTTCTTT. The full variable domain, with the rest looked up from reference TRBV30 and TRBJ1-1, is SQTIHQWPATLVQPVGSPLSLECTVEGTSNPNLYWYRQAAGRGLQLLFYSVGIGQISSEVPQNLSASRPQDRQFILSSKKLLLSDSGFYLCAWNLGQVNTEAFFGQGTRLTVV.

Only a few counts were recorded for this clone. This CDR3 reads CASSLPGTGDPLHF. DNA of the CDR3: TGTGCCAGCAGTTTACCTGGGACAGGGGATCCCCTCCACTTT. The chain couples TRBV28 to TRBJ1-6; 10 bases align to TRBD1. The CDR3 has 14 amino acids. Unmatched junction bases numbered 5, after V lost 2 bases and J lost 13 bases. CDR1 is MDHEN, CDR2 SYDVKM, per germline.

This chain joins TRBV5-4 and TRBJ2-1, with D perhaps TRBD1 (6 bases). This CDR3 has 15 amino acids. Germline assignment: CDR1 SGHNT and CDR2 YYREEE (reference sequence). The germline V and J ends were trimmed by 4 bases and 7 bases, with 18 bases remaining between them. For the CDR3, the DNA is TGTGCCAGCAGCCACCGGGACACCGACTGGAATGAGCAGTTCTTC. Translation: CASSHRDTDWNEQFF.